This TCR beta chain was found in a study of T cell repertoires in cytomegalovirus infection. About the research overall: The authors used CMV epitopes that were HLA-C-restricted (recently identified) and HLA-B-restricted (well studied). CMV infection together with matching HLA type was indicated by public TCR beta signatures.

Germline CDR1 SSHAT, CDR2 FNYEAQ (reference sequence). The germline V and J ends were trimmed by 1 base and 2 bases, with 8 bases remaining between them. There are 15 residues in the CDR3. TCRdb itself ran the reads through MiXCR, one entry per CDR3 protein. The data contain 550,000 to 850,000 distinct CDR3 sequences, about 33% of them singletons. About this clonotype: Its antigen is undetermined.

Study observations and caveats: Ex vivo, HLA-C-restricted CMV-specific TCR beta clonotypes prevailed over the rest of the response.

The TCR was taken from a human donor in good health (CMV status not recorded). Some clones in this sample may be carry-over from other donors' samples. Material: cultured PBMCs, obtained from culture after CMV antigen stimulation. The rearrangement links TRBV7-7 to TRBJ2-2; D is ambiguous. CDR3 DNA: TGTGCCAGCAGCTTAGGGGCCGACAACACCGGGGAGCTGTTTTTT. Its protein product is CASSLGADNTGELFF.